These 14 T cell receptor beta chains were all obtained from the same sample, sequenced in a study of T cell repertoires in cytomegalovirus infection. Each CDR3 protein gets one entry after TCRdb re-called the reads with MiXCR. The sample consists of some 400,000 distinct CDR3 sequences, 15% to 20% of them appearing once. Sequencing was done on a sample of PBMCs. These receptors were collected from a human donor in good health (CMV status not recorded). Some clones in this sample may be carry-over from other donors' samples.

This clonotype showed up many times. The rearrangement links TRBV2 to TRBJ2-7, with TRBD1 as a possible D gene (7 bases). CDR1 and CDR2 (germline): SNHLY, FYNNEI. The CDR3 is 12 amino acids. Trimming took 6 bases from V and 7 from J, leaving 13 bases between them. The CDR3 loop reads CASREGAREQYF. CDR3 nucleotides: TGTGCCAGCAGGGAGGGGGCACGAGAGCAGTACTTC.

In its sample, this clonotype was seen once. V gene TRBV6-5 combines with J gene TRBJ2-1; D unresolved. Germline V gene data show CDR1 as MNHEY and CDR2 as SVGAGI. Trimming took off 0 bases at V and 2 bases at J, with 11 bases between the two ends. This CDR3 is built from 16 residues. The CDR3 reads CASSYSSEPPYNEQFF. The DNA of the CDR3 is TGTGCCAGCAGTTACTCGTCTGAGCCTCCCTACAATGAGCAGTTCTTC.

This clonotype was observed at least ten times. The rearrangement links TRBV7-2 to TRBJ1-2; D is possibly TRBD1 (5 bases). Germline V gene sequence: CDR1 SGHTA, CDR2 FQGNSA. The CDR3 is 13 residues long. V shed 5 bases and J shed 6 bases, with 13 bases lying between them. In DNA, the CDR3 is TGTGCCAGCAGCCCTCTCGAGGGGAATGGCTACACCTTC. Translation: CASSPLEGNGYTF.

Remarks on this clonotype: A single base separates this from a much larger clone, so it may be a read error. This sequence joins TRBV7-6 and TRBJ1-2; a weak D match, TRBD1 (5 bases). The CDR3 covers 12 residues. From germline, CDR1 is SGHVS and CDR2 FNYEAQ. The CDR3 region has the DNA TGTACCAGCAGCTTATGGGGGGTTGGCTACACCTTC. Protein: CTSSLWGVGYTF.

This clonotype was found many times. This sequence joins TRBV7-2 and TRBJ2-1; TRBD1 agrees at 8 bases. Germline CDR1 reads SGHTA; CDR2 reads FQGNSA. The CDR3 loop spans 15 amino acids. J lost 3 bases, V lost 5 bases, and 6 bases had no gene match. This CDR3 is CASSLGQGNYNEQFF. CDR3 bases: TGTGCCAGCAGCCTTGGACAGGGTAACTACAATGAGCAGTTCTTC.

This clonotype was seen only a few times. The chain carries TRBV2 and TRBJ2-4; 8 nucleotides match TRBD2. Looked up from germline, CDR1 is SNHLY and CDR2 is FYNNEI. The CDR3 is 14 residues long. V was clipped by 8 bases and J by 6 bases; unmatched bases: 9. For the CDR3, the DNA is TGTGCCAGCGCGACTAGCGACTTGGGAAACATTCAGTACTTC. Its translation is CASATSDLGNIQYF.

On this clonotype itself: A much more abundant neighbour one base away suggests this may be a read error. The chain is built from TRBV6-2 or TRBV6-3 and TRBJ2-1; 7 nucleotides align to TRBD1. The CDR3 length is 14 residues. From germline, CDR1 is MNHEY and CDR2 SVGEGT. The DNA of the CDR3 is TGTGTCAGCAGTTACGGACAGGATGGGTATGAGCAGTTCTTC. Protein product: CVSSYGQDGYEQFF.

This clonotype was seen more than once but under ten times. J is TRBJ1-5 and V is TRBV2, with TRBD1 matching 7 bases. The CDR3 runs 17 residues. J lost 0 bases, V lost 8 bases, and 13 bases had no gene match. From germline, CDR1 is SNHLY and CDR2 FYNNEI. CDR3: CASSEWDSSYSNQPQHF. DNA of the CDR3: TGTGCCAGCTCCGAATGGGACAGCTCTTATAGCAATCAGCCCCAGCATTTT.

This chain joins TRBV20-1 and TRBJ2-7; TRBD2 agrees at 11 bases. Trimming removed 4 bases from V and 0 bases from J; junction bases left unmatched: 5. Germline V CDR1 and CDR2: DFQATT, SNEGSKA (reference sequence). This CDR3 is built from 15 residues. This CDR3 is CSATPTSGSSYEQYF. DNA of the CDR3: TGCAGTGCTACCCCAACTAGCGGGAGCTCCTACGAGCAGTACTTC.

This clonotype was detected a few times. The chain uses TRBV29-1 and TRBJ2-7; 11 nucleotides align to TRBD2. This CDR3 is 13 amino acids long. From germline, CDR1 is SQVTM and CDR2 ANQGSEA. Unmatched junction bases numbered 3, after V lost 6 bases and J lost 2 bases. This chain's CDR3 is CSVTSGMAYEQYF. Here the CDR3 DNA reads TGCAGCGTGACTAGCGGGATGGCCTACGAGCAGTACTTC.

V usage is TRBV2 and J usage is TRBJ2-5; tentatively, D is TRBD2 (6 bases). V was shortened by 6 bases and J by 5 bases, with 13 bases between the two germline ends. Germline V gene lookup returns CDR1 SNHLY and CDR2 FYNNEI. This CDR3 has 13 residues. CDR3 region: CASSPREVETQYF. The CDR3 DNA reads as TGTGCCAGCAGCCCGAGGGAGGTGGAGACCCAGTACTTC.

The table lists this clonotype with many counts. The chain uses TRBV7-8 and TRBJ2-6; possibly TRBD1 for D (5 bases). V gave up 4 bases and J gave up 0 bases, with 16 bases separating them. CDR1 SGHVS and CDR2 FQNEAQ come from the germline V gene. CDR3 size: 18 residues. The CDR3 DNA is TGTGCCAGCAGCTCCGCCACAGGAGCTTTCTCTGGGGCCAACGTCCTGACTTTC. It encodes CASSSATGAFSGANVLTF.

CDR3 protein: CARGGQLNTEAFF. CDR3 DNA sequence: TGTGCCAGAGGAGGACAGTTGAACACTGAAGCTTTCTTT. The chain uses TRBV7-4 and TRBJ1-1; D is perhaps TRBD1 (6 bases). V lost 9 bases and J lost 0, with 11 bases in between. CDR1 SGHVT and CDR2 SQSDAQ come from the germline V gene. This CDR3 is built from 13 residues. Using reference TRBV7-4 and TRBJ1-1 for the parts outside the CDR3, the full variable domain is GAGVSQSPRYKVAKRGRDVALRCDSISGHVTLYWYRQTLGQGSEVLTYSQSDAQRDKSGRPSGRFSAERPERSVSTLKIQRTEQGDSAVYLCARGGQLNTEAFFGQGTRLTVV.

This clonotype was seen ten or more times. The chain links TRBV6-5 to TRBJ2-1; TRBD2 aligns across 7 bases. The CDR3 contains 15 residues. The junction had 6 bases not matched to a gene; V was cut back by 2 bases and J by 5 bases. Germline CDR1 MNHEY, CDR2 SVGAGI. CDR3: CASSYLREYNNEQFF. The CDR3 DNA follows: TGTGCCAGCAGTTACCTGCGGGAGTACAACAATGAGCAGTTCTTC.